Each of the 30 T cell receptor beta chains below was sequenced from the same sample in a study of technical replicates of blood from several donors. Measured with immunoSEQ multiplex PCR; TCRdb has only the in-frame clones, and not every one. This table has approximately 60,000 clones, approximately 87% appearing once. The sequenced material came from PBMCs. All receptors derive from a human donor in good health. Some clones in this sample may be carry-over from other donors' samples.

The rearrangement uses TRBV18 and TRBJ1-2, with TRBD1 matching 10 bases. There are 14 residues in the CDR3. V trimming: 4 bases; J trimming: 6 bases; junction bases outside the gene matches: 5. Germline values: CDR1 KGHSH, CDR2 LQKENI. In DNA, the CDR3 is TGTGCCAGCTCACAGCGACAGGGGGCGGATGGCTACACCTTC. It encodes CASSQRQGADGYTF.

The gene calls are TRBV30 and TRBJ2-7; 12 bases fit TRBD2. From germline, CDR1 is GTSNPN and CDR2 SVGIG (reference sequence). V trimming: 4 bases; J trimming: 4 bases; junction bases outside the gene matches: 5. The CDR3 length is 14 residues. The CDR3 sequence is CAWTGLAGKYEQYF. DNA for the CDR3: TGTGCCTGGACTGGACTAGCGGGAAAATACGAGCAGTACTTC.

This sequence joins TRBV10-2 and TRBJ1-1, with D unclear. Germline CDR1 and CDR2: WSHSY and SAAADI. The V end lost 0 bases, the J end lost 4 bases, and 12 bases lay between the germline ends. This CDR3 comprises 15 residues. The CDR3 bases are TGCGCCAGCAGTGAGTCGCCGGGGTATGGCACTGAAGCTTTCTTT. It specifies CASSESPGYGTEAFF.

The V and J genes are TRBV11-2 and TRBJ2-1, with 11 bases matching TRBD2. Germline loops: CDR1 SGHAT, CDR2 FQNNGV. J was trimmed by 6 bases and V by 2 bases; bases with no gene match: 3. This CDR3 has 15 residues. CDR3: CASSLLGTSGNEQFF. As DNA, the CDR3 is TGTGCCAGCAGCTTACTTGGGACTAGCGGCAATGAGCAGTTCTTC.

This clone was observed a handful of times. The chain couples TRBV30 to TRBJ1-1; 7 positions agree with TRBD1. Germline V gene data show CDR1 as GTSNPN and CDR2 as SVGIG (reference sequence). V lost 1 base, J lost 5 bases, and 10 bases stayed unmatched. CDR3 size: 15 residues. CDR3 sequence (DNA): TGTGCCTGGAGTGACGCCTACAGGGGAAAAACTGAAGCTTTCTTT. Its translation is CAWSDAYRGKTEAFF.

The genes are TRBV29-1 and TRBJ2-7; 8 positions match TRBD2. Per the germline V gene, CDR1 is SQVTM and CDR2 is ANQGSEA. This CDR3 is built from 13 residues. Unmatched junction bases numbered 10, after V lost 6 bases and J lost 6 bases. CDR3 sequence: CSVRRGLGAEQYF. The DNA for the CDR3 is TGCAGCGTGCGCCGGGGACTAGGTGCCGAGCAGTACTTC.

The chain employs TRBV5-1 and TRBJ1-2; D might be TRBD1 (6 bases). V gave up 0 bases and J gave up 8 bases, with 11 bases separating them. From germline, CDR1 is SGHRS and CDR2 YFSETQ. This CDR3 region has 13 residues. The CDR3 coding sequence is TGCGCCAGCAGCTTGGGGGGGCCAAGGGGCTACACCTTC. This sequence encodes CASSLGGPRGYTF.

In DNA, the CDR3 is TGTGCCAGCACCGGGACAGGGAACACTGAAGCTTTCTTT. Protein sequence: CASTGTGNTEAFF. V and J are TRBV10-3 and TRBJ1-1, with 8 bases identical to TRBD1. The V and J ends lost 10 bases and 1 base, in that order; junction bases with no gene match: 5. The germline gives CDR1 ENHRY, CDR2 SYGVKD. The CDR3 extends over 13 amino acids.

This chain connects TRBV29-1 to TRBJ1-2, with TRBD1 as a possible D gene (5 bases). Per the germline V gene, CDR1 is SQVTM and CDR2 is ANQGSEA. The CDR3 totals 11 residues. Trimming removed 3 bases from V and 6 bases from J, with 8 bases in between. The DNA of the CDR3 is TGCAGCGTTGAGGGCAGGGATGGCTACACCTTC. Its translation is CSVEGRDGYTF.

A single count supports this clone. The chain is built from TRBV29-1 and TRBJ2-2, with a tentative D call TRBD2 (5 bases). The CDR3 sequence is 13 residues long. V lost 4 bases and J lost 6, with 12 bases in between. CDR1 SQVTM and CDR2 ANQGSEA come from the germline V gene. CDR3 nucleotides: TGCAGCGTTGGTGGGAGAAGGGCCGGGGAGCTGTTTTTT. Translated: CSVGGRRAGELFF.

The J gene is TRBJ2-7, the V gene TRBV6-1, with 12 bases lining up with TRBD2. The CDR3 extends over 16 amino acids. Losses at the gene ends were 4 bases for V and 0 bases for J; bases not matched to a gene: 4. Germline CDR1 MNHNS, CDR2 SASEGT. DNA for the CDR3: TGTGCCAGCAGTGCAGGACTAGCGGGAAGCTCCTACGAGCAGTACTTC. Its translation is CASSAGLAGSSYEQYF.

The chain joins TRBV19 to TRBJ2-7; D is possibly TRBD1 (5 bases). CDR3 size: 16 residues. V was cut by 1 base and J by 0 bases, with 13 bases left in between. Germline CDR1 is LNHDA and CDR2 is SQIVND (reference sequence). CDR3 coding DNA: TGTGCCAGTAGTATAGGGGGCGAATTGAGCTCCTACGAGCAGTACTTC. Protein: CASSIGGELSSYEQYF.

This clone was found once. CDR3 in amino acids: CASSRGEAMNTEAFF. The CDR3 DNA is TGTGCCAGTAGTAGGGGAGAGGCAATGAACACTGAAGCTTTCTTT. The genes are TRBV19 and TRBJ1-1; D is uncertain. Germline V gene sequence: CDR1 LNHDA, CDR2 SQIVND (reference sequence). The CDR3 totals 15 residues. Trimming left V 4 bases short and J 0 bases short, with 12 bases between.

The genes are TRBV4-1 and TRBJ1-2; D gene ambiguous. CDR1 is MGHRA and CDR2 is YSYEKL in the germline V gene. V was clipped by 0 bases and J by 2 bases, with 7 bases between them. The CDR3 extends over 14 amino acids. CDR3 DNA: TGCGCCAGCAGCCAAGAAAATCAGAACTATGGCTACACCTTC. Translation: CASSQENQNYGYTF.

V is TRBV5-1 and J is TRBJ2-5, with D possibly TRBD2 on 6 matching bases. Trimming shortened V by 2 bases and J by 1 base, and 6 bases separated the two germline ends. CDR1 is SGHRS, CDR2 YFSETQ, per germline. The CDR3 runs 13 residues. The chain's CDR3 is CASSFGSQETQYF. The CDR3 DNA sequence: TGCGCCAGCAGCTTCGGGAGCCAAGAGACCCAGTACTTC.

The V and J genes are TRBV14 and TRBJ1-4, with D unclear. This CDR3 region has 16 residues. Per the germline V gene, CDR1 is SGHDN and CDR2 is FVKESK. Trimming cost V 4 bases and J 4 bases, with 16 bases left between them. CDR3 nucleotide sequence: TGTGCCAGCAGCCCTCTCCCGAGGCCCCTTAATGAAAAACTGTTTTTT. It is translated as CASSPLPRPLNEKLFF. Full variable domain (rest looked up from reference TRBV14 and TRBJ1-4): EAGVTQFPSHSVIEKGQTVTLRCDPISGHDNLYWYRRVMGKEIKFLLHFVKESKQDESGMPNNRFLAERTGGTYSTLKVQPAELEDSGVYFCASSPLPRPLNEKLFFGSGTQLSVL.

The CDR3 reads CASSFERGGETQYF. In DNA form, the CDR3 reads TGTGCCAGCAGCTTTGAGCGGGGGGGAGAGACCCAGTACTTC. J is TRBJ2-5 and V is TRBV7-9, with 10 bases identical to TRBD2. The CDR3 has 14 amino acids. V gave up 3 bases and J gave up 4 bases; unmatched junction bases: 2. Germline-derived CDR1 and CDR2 are SEHNR and FQNEAQ (reference sequence).

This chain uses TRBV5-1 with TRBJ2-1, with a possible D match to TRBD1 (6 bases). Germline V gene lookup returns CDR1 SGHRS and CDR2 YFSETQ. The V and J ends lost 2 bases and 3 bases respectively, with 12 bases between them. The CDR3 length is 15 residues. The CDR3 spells CASSFGQGFYNEQFF. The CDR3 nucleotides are TGCGCCAGCAGCTTCGGGCAGGGGTTCTACAATGAGCAGTTCTTC.

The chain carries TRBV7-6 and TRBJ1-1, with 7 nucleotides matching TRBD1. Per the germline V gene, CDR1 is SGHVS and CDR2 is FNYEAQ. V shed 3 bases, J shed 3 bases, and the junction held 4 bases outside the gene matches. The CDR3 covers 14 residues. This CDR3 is CASSLGRGDTEAFF. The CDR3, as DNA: TGTGCCAGCAGCTTGGGCAGGGGGGACACTGAAGCTTTCTTT.

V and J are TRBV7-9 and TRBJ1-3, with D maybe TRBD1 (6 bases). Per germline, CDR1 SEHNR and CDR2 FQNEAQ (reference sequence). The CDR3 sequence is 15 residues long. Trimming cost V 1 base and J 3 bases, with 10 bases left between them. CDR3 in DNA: TGTGCCAGCAGCTTAGTTGCAGGGGTTGGAAACACCATATATTTT. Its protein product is CASSLVAGVGNTIYF.

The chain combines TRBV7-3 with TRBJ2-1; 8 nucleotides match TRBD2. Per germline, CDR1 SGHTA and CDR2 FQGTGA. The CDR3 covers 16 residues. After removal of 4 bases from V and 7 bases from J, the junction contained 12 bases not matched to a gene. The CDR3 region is CASSSYLGGAGNEQFF. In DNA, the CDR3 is TGTGCCAGCAGCTCGTACCTCGGGGGGGCGGGAAATGAGCAGTTCTTC. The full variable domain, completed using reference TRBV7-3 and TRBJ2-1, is GAGVSQTPSNKVTEKGKYVELRCDPISGHTALYWYRQSLGQGPEFLIYFQGTGAADDSGLPNDRFFAVRPEGSVSTLKIQRTERGDSAVYLCASSSYLGGAGNEQFFGPGTRLTVL.

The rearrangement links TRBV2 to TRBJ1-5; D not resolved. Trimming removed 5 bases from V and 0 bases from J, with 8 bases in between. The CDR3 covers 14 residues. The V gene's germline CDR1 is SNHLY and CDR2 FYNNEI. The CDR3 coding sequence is TGTGCCAGCAGTACTGACACTAGCAATCAGCCCCAGCATTTT. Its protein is CASSTDTSNQPQHF.

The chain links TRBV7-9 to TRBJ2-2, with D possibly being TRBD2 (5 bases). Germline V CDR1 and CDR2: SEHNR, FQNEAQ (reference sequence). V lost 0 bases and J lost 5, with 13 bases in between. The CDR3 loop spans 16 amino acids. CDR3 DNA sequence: TGTGCCAGCAGCTTAGCGTCCGCTAGCCTAACCGGGGAGCTGTTTTTT. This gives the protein CASSLASASLTGELFF.

Written as DNA, the CDR3 is TGCAGCGGGGCTGGTTCCGGGAGCTCCTACAATGAGCAGTTCTTC. Amino acid sequence: CSGAGSGSSYNEQFF. The rearrangement joins TRBV29-1 to TRBJ2-1, with a weak D call TRBD2 (6 bases). The CDR3 is 15 residues long. CDR1 is SQVTM, CDR2 ANQGSEA, per germline. V was clipped by 7 bases and J by 0 bases, with 16 bases between them.

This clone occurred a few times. The CDR3 DNA follows: TGTGCCAGCAACGAGCGGGCCAACACTGAAGCTTTCTTT. It specifies CASNERANTEAFF. This rearrangement joins TRBV5-5 to TRBJ1-1; D not resolved. V dropped 6 bases and J dropped 2 bases, with 11 bases sitting between them. The CDR3 covers 13 residues. The germline V gene encodes CDR1 SGHKS and CDR2 YYEKEE (reference sequence). The full variable domain, completed using reference TRBV5-5 and TRBJ1-1, is DAGVTQSPTHLIKTRGQQVTLRCSPISGHKSVSWYQQVLGQGPQFIFQYYEKEERGRGNFPDRFSARQFPNYSSELNVNALLLGDSALYLCASNERANTEAFFGQGTRLTVV.

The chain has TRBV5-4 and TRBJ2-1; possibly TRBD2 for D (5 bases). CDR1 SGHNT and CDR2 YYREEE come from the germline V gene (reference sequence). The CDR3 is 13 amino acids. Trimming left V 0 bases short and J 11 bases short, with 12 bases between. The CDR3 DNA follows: TGTGCCAGCAGCTTGGGGAGCGGAGAACAGCAGTTCTTC. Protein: CASSLGSGEQQFF. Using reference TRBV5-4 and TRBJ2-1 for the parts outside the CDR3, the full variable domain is ETGVTQSPTHLIKTRGQQVTLRCSSQSGHNTVSWYQQALGQGPQFIFQYYREEENGRGNFPPRFSGLQFPNYSSELNVNALELDDSALYLCASSLGSGEQQFFGPGTRLTVL.

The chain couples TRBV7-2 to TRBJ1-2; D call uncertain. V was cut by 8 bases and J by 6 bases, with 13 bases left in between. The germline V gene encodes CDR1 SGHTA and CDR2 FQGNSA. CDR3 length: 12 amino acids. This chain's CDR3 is CASRATRDGYTF. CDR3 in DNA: TGTGCCAGCCGAGCTACGAGGGATGGCTACACCTTC.

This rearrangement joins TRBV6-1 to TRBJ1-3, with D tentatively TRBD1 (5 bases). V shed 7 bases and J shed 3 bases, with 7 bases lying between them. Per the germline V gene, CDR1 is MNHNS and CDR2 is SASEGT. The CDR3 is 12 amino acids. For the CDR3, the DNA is TGTGCCAGCAAAGGGGTTGGAAACACCATATATTTT. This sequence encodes CASKGVGNTIYF.

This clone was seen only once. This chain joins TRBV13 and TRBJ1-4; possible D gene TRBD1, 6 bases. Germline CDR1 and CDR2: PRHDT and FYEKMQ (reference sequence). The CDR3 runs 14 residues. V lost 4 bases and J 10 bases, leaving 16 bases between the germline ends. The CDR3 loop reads CASSSRTASGKLFF. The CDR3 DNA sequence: TGTGCCAGCAGCTCCCGGACAGCCTCTGGAAAACTGTTTTTT.

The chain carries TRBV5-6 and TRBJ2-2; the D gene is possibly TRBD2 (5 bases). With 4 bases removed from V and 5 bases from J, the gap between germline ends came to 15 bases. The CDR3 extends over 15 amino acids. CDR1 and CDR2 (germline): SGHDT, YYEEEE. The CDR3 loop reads CASSTGLLQTGELFF. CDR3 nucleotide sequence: TGTGCCAGCAGCACTGGACTCCTACAAACCGGGGAGCTGTTTTTT.